A single sample gave rise to the 10 T cell receptor beta chains below, sequenced in a study of regulatory T cells in long-lasting Graves disease. Arm-PCR of CDR3 regions and iRepertoire HTBI primers were used to build TCR beta libraries. Each CDR3 protein is one row after TCRdb ran MiXCR on the multiplex PCR reads. The sample shows about 470,000 distinct CDR3 sequences, roughly a fifth of them seen only once. The time point is: persistent/refractory GD, antithyroid drugs over 5 years with positive TRAb. PBMC RNA was the source of the TCR library. The input for sequencing was peripheral blood mononuclear cells (PBMCs), taken when the disease was refractory, from a patient treated with antithyroid drugs. The receptors here all came from a female donor with Graves disease.

This clonotype was seen a handful of times. V and J are TRBV20-1 and TRBJ2-2, with unresolved D. Trimming pared 2 bases from V and 6 bases from J, leaving 10 bases between. The CDR3 covers 13 residues. The germline CDR1 and CDR2 sequences are DFQATT and SNEGSKA (reference sequence). The CDR3 DNA is TGCAGTGCTAGAAGGGATGGCGCCGGGGAGCTGTTTTTT. Amino acid sequence: CSARRDGAGELFF.

This clonotype was detected ten times or more. The rearrangement links TRBV5-1 to TRBJ1-2; 9 positions match TRBD1. Germline V gene sequence: CDR1 SGHRS, CDR2 YFSETQ. The CDR3 loop spans 17 amino acids. The junction had 7 bases not matched to a gene; V was cut back by 1 base and J by 0 bases. CDR3 nucleotide sequence: TGCGCCAGCAGCTTGAAGGGCGGGACAGGGCCTAACTATGGCTACACCTTC. This codes for CASSLKGGTGPNYGYTF.

This clonotype was recorded many times. The V and J genes are TRBV7-8 and TRBJ1-5; D remains ambiguous. V lost 0 bases to trimming and J lost 0 bases, with 6 bases between them. From germline, CDR1 is SGHVS and CDR2 FQNEAQ. This CDR3 spans 15 amino acids. The CDR3: CASSLALYSNQPQHF. The DNA for the CDR3 is TGTGCCAGCAGCTTAGCACTGTATAGCAATCAGCCCCAGCATTTT.

This clonotype appeared many times. V is TRBV6-5 and J is TRBJ1-6; the match to TRBD1 covers 7 bases. Looked up from germline, CDR1 is MNHEY and CDR2 is SVGAGI. This CDR3 is built from 17 residues. The J segment lost 9 bases and the V segment lost 1 base, leaving 12 bases of the junction unmatched. The CDR3 DNA reads as TGTGCCAGCAGTTACTTCTTCACCCAGGGGGTTGGTTCACCCCTCCACTTT. The encoded protein is CASSYFFTQGVGSPLHF.

This clonotype was picked up a small number of times. The rearrangement uses TRBV5-1 and TRBJ1-2; D is unresolved. Trimming left V 7 bases short and J 8 bases short, with 30 bases between. This CDR3 comprises 17 residues. The germline CDR1 and CDR2 sequences are SGHRS and YFSETQ. The CDR3 DNA reads TGCGCCAGCCTTACCTGGCGTCAGACCAACCGAGCCACCGGCTACACCTTC. It encodes CASLTWRQTNRATGYTF.

V gene TRBV20-1 combines with J gene TRBJ2-7; the match to TRBD2 covers 7 bases. This CDR3 is 14 amino acids long. Per germline, CDR1 DFQATT and CDR2 SNEGSKA (reference sequence). V lost 4 bases, J lost 0 bases, and 6 bases stayed unmatched. The CDR3 region is CSATRASGSYEQYF. Written as DNA, the CDR3 is TGCAGTGCTACGAGGGCTAGCGGCTCCTACGAGCAGTACTTC.

This clonotype was found many times. The chain recombines TRBV28 with TRBJ1-2, with unresolved D. Germline V CDR1 and CDR2: MDHEN, SYDVKM. CDR3 length: 16 residues. V dropped 7 bases and J dropped 1 base, with 19 bases sitting between them. CDR3 residues: CASTKPGEGVNYGYTF. The CDR3 DNA reads TGTGCCAGCACCAAACCCGGGGAGGGAGTTAACTATGGCTACACCTTC.

This clonotype was counted between two and nine times. The rearrangement links TRBV20-1 to TRBJ1-5; D is possibly TRBD1 (5 bases). CDR1 is DFQATT and CDR2 is SNEGSKA in the germline V gene (reference sequence). The length of the CDR3 is 14 residues. The CDR3 protein is CSVVPGSSNQPQHF. The DNA for the CDR3 is TGCAGCGTCGTCCCAGGGTCCAGCAATCAGCCCCAGCATTTT.

The chain recombines TRBV20-1 with TRBJ2-7; 9 nucleotides line up with TRBD1. CDR1 DFQATT and CDR2 SNEGSKA come from the germline V gene (reference sequence). Losses at the gene ends were 0 bases for V and 0 bases for J; bases not matched to a gene: 3. The CDR3 covers 15 residues. The CDR3 is CSAREAGQGSYEQYF. The CDR3 coding sequence is TGCAGTGCTAGAGAAGCGGGACAGGGCTCCTACGAGCAGTACTTC.

This clonotype was detected ten times or more. This rearrangement joins TRBV2 to TRBJ1-6, with a weak D call TRBD1 (6 bases). Germline CDR1 and CDR2: SNHLY and FYNNEI. The CDR3 extends over 13 amino acids. The V end lost 9 bases, the J end lost 7 bases, and 13 bases lay between the germline ends. The CDR3 bases are TGTGCCAGTACAGGGAACCAAAATTCACCCCTCCACTTT. It codes for CASTGNQNSPLHF.